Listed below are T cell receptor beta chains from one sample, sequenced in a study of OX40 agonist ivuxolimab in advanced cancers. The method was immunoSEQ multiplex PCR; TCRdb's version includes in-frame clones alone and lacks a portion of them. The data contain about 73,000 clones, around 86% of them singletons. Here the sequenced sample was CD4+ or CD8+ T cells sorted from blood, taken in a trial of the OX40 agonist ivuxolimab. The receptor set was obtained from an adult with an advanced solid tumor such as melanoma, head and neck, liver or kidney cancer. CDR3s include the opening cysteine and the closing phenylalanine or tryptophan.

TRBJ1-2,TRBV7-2,CASSLAPGAGDGYTF
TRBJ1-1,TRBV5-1,CASSLRGNTEAFF
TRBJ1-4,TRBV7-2,CASSRDRGTANEKLFF
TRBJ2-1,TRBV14,CASSSLSGSYNEQFF
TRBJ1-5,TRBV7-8,CASSRGQTNQPQHF
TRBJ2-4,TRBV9,CASSVMGENIQYF
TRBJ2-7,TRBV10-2,CASRQGEYEQYF
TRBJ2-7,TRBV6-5,CASSQPGQAFYEQYF
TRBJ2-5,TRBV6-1,CASTPTRSETQYF
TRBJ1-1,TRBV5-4,CASSLQGFGTEAFF
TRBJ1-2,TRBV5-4,CASSLAGSYGYTF
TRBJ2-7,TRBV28,CASSFEGIASYEQYF
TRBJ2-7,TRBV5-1,CASSLGGTGTHYEQYF
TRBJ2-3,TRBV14,CASSPGISQGVAGESDPDTQYF
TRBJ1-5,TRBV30,CAWSHGQGNQPQHF
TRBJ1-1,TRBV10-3,CAIRPAAGTEAFF
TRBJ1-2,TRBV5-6,CASSLSRVNYGYTF
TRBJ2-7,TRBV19,CASSSGTGNPYEQYF
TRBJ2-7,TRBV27,CASRPLGAGGDEQYF
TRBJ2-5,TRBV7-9,CASSPTDRTQYF
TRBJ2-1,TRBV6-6,CASSYSSVGEQFF
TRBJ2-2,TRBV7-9,CASKRGQNTGELFF
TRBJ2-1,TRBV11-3,CASSLLTGGYNEQFF
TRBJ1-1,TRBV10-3,CAISSWTEAFF
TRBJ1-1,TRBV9,CASSVDMVTEAFF
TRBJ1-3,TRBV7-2,CASSLAGNSGNTIYF